The entry below gives a single T cell receptor (beta chain) sequence along with its context. The antigen is undetermined. The data derive from a study of blood T cells in healthy people across ages. Overall study context: Template switching picked up about one barcoded beta molecule for each two T cells. Study-wide results and limits: Age brought a roughly linear fall in TCR beta diversity measured per million T cells. Higher naive T cell percentage went strongly together with higher TCR beta diversity.

Each sample used at least 6 million PBMCs. Germline lookup yields CDR1 MNHEY and CDR2 SVGEGT. With 8 bases clipped from V and 2 bases from J, the junction kept 11 bases outside the gene matches. The CDR3 runs 16 residues. A second PCR, run for roughly 7 to 11 cycles, used a sample-barcoded 5' primer plus a J-beta primer mix. MiXCR, run by TCRdb on the 5' RACE reads, gives a single entry per CDR3 protein. The table shows 1.5 million to 2 million distinct CDR3 sequences, with roughly 50% occurring only once. The TCR was taken from a woman in her thirties or forties in good health. Sequencing was carried out using blood. The chain links TRBV6-2 or TRBV6-3 to TRBJ2-1, with TRBD2 matching 8 bases. In DNA form, the CDR3 reads TGTGCCAGCGTATCCCCCCTTAGCGGGGCCTACAATGAGCAGTTCTTC. Translating gives CASVSPLSGAYNEQFF.